Below, 4 T cell receptor beta chains from the same sample are listed, as sequenced in a study of cytomegalovirus exposure and HLA in healthy donors. 60 Vbeta and 13 Jbeta primers were used in PCR. Assay used: immunoSEQ multiplex PCR; TCRdb lists only in-frame clones, some missing. Of approximately 150,000 clones in the sample, approximately 79% were seen once. Sequences were obtained from PBMCs. The receptor source for this set is a man aged 40-55 years in good health and CMV-seropositive.

This chain connects TRBV5-1 to TRBJ2-3; 7 nucleotides agree with TRBD1. Germline-derived CDR1 and CDR2 are SGHRS and YFSETQ. The V gene end was trimmed by 4 bases and the J gene end by 6 bases; junction bases not matched to a gene: 8. The CDR3 contains 14 residues. CDR3 protein: CASSPGQARDTQYF. For the CDR3, the DNA is TGCGCCAGCAGCCCAGGACAGGCTCGCGATACGCAGTATTTT.

The chain couples TRBV7-8 to TRBJ1-4; 10 nucleotides agree with TRBD1. The junction had 6 bases not matched to a gene; V was cut back by 1 base and J by 10 bases. This CDR3 comprises 15 residues. Germline-derived CDR1 and CDR2 are SGHVS and FQNEAQ. In DNA form, the CDR3 reads TGTGCCAGCAGCTTAGACGGGACAGGGGAAAGAAAACTGTTTTTT. It yields the protein CASSLDGTGERKLFF.

The CDR3 region is CASSRDRDLNEKLFF. CDR3 in DNA: TGTGCCAGCAGCAGAGACAGGGACCTTAATGAAAAACTGTTTTTT. V usage is TRBV6-1 and J usage is TRBJ1-4; 7 nucleotides match TRBD1. Germline lookup yields CDR1 MNHNS and CDR2 SASEGT. V lost 6 bases and J lost 4; bases outside the gene matches: 8. The CDR3 consists of 15 residues.

CDR3 bases: TGCGCCAGCAGCTTAACAGTTGCAGACGAGCAGTACTTC. Its protein product is CASSLTVADEQYF. The rearrangement joins TRBV5-1 to TRBJ2-7; no clear D. Trimming cost V 2 bases and J 5 bases, with 11 bases left between them. This CDR3 region has 13 residues. CDR1 is SGHRS and CDR2 is YFSETQ in the germline V gene. Full variable domain (missing parts from reference TRBV5-1 and TRBJ2-7): KAGVTQTPRYLIKTRGQQVTLSCSPISGHRSVSWYQQTPGQGLQFLFEYFSETQRNKGNFPGRFSGRQFSNSRSEMNVSTLELGDSALYLCASSLTVADEQYFGPGTRLTVT.